Shown below are 15 T cell receptor beta chains from a single sample sequenced in a study of T-cell reconstitution after alpha-beta-depleted transplantation in children. Molecular barcoding with unique molecular identifiers was used for the TCRbeta library. TCRdb reprocessed the PCR reads via MiXCR and lists one record per CDR3 protein. The sample shows 280,000 or so distinct CDR3 sequences, around a tenth of them seen only once. The starting material was peripheral blood, obtained 180 days after TCRalphabeta/CD19-depleted stem cell transplant. These receptors originate from a male patient aged 2-15 years who had a stem cell transplant for chronic granulomatous disease, so the T cells may come from the graft donor.

The table lists this clonotype with a few counts. The chain uses TRBV18 and TRBJ1-1; D perhaps matches TRBD1 (5 bases). Trimming cost V 4 bases and J 4 bases, with 25 bases left between them. CDR1 and CDR2 from the germline V gene are KGHSH and LQKENI. The CDR3 has 18 residues. The CDR3 nucleotides read TGTGCCAGCTCACTCGCGTACCGGGGCGATCTTTTCGGCACTGAAGCTTTCTTT. Translating gives CASSLAYRGDLFGTEAFF.

This clonotype was counted only a few times. This may come from a read error, since a much larger clone is one base off. The rearrangement joins TRBV5-6 to TRBJ2-1, with D perhaps matching TRBD2 (6 bases). There are 15 residues in the CDR3. Germline values: CDR1 SGHDT, CDR2 YYEEEE. Trimming cost V 4 bases and J 6 bases, with 17 bases left between them. In DNA form, the CDR3 reads TGTGCCAGCAGCCCCGGGGTAGCGGCCTTCAATGAGCAGTTCTTC. Encoded protein: CASSPGVAAFNEQFF.

This clonotype was seen ten or more times. The rearrangement joins TRBV5-1 to TRBJ1-2; D perhaps matches TRBD1 (6 bases). The CDR3 contains 15 residues. The ends were cut back, 0 bases at V and 2 bases at J, with 11 bases in the middle. In germline, CDR1 is SGHRS, CDR2 YFSETQ. CDR3 residues: CASSLVQTGNYGYTF. The CDR3 coding sequence is TGCGCCAGCAGCTTGGTCCAAACAGGGAACTATGGCTACACCTTC.

Many counts were recorded for this clonotype. V gene TRBV4-1 combines with J gene TRBJ2-1, with a tentative D call TRBD1 (6 bases). CDR1 is MGHRA, CDR2 YSYEKL, per germline. The ends were cut back, 0 bases at V and 5 bases at J, with 17 bases in the middle. CDR3 length: 17 residues. The CDR3, as DNA: TGCGCCAGCAGCCAAGATCCCTACAGGGTATCACACAATGAGCAGTTCTTC. Translating it yields CASSQDPYRVSHNEQFF.

The chain combines TRBV5-4 with TRBJ2-2, with D possibly TRBD1 on 5 matching bases. V lost 2 bases and J 4 bases, leaving 9 bases between the germline ends. CDR1 SGHNT and CDR2 YYREEE come from the germline V gene (reference sequence). CDR3 size: 14 residues. CDR3 residues: CASSFRAATGELFF. The CDR3 DNA reads as TGTGCCAGCAGCTTCAGGGCAGCCACCGGGGAGCTGTTTTTT.

With respect to this clonotype: A much more abundant neighbour one base away suggests this may be a read error. V gene TRBV12-3 or TRBV12-4 combines with J gene TRBJ2-5, with 9 bases matching TRBD2. The CDR3 length is 13 residues. CDR3 amino acids: CASRKAGGETLYF. The CDR3 bases are TGTGCCAGCAGGAAAGCGGGGGGAGAGACCCTGTACTTC.

Many counts were recorded for this clonotype. J is TRBJ2-1 and V is TRBV10-2; 11 positions agree with TRBD2. The CDR3 is 19 residues long. Germline CDR1 and CDR2: WSHSY and SAAADI. Unmatched junction bases numbered 9, after V lost 2 bases and J lost 0 bases. The CDR3 loop reads CASSEGTSGIQSSYNEQFF. CDR3 DNA sequence: TGCGCCAGCAGTGAGGGGACTAGCGGAATTCAAAGCTCCTACAATGAGCAGTTCTTC.

This clonotype showed up many times. CDR3 DNA: TGTGCCAGCAGCCAAGGTGGGGGGTCCCCCCCCTACGAGCAGTACTTC. It codes for CASSQGGGSPPYEQYF. The chain couples TRBV3-1 to TRBJ2-7, with TRBD2 as a possible D gene (6 bases). The CDR3 runs to 16 residues. Trimming took off 1 base at V and 2 bases at J, with 15 bases between the two ends. Germline V lookup: CDR1 LGHDT, CDR2 YNNKEL (reference sequence).

The sample holds many counts of this clonotype. The rearrangement links TRBV12-3 or TRBV12-4 to TRBJ1-5; D ambiguous. Trimming took 3 bases from V and 3 from J, leaving 9 bases between them. This CDR3 has 14 residues. As DNA, the CDR3 is TGTGCCAGCAGTTTTACAGCTATCAATCAGCCCCAGCATTTT. Translated, it gives CASSFTAINQPQHF.

This clonotype was recorded at least ten times. The rearrangement uses TRBV7-2 and TRBJ2-7; D unresolved. From germline, CDR1 is SGHTA and CDR2 FQGNSA. The CDR3 is made up of 15 amino acids. The V gene lost 5 bases and the J gene lost 3 bases, with 17 bases spanning the gap. CDR3 sequence (DNA): TGTGCCAGCAGCCCCGATCCCGACAAGCTCTACGAGCAGTACTTC. Translating it yields CASSPDPDKLYEQYF.

The genes are TRBV18 and TRBJ2-6; D is ambiguous. The germline gives CDR1 KGHSH, CDR2 LQKENI. Trimming cost V 2 bases and J 2 bases, with 7 bases left between them. The CDR3 extends over 15 amino acids. CDR3 nucleotide sequence: TGTGCCAGCTCACCAGGGCAGACTGGGGCCAACGTCCTGACTTTC. This sequence encodes CASSPGQTGANVLTF.

This clonotype was detected many times. The chain uses TRBV29-1 and TRBJ2-7; either TRBD1 or TRBD2 may supply D (5 bases each). This CDR3 region has 13 residues. Trimming shortened V by 4 bases and J by 4 bases, and 14 bases separated the two germline ends. CDR1 is SQVTM, CDR2 ANQGSEA, per germline. CDR3 loop: CSVARDRLYEQYF. The CDR3 DNA reads as TGCAGCGTTGCCAGGGACCGACTTTACGAGCAGTACTTC.

Ten or more counts support this clonotype. The genes are TRBV5-1 and TRBJ1-5; D gene uncertain. V was cut by 5 bases and J by 3 bases, with 18 bases left in between. CDR1 and CDR2 (germline): SGHRS, YFSETQ. The CDR3 has 16 amino acids. The CDR3 protein is CASRHKAVYNNQPQHF. The CDR3 bases are TGCGCCAGCAGACACAAAGCCGTGTATAACAATCAGCCCCAGCATTTT.

In its sample, this clonotype was seen many times. The V gene is TRBV12-3 or TRBV12-4, the J gene TRBJ2-7; D may be TRBD1 (5 bases). Trimming removed 6 bases at V and 0 bases at J, with 12 bases between. The length of the CDR3 is 14 residues. The CDR3 spells CASRQTVNSYEQYF. In nucleotides, the CDR3 is TGTGCCAGCAGACAGACAGTGAACTCCTACGAGCAGTACTTC.

This clonotype was detected many times. CDR3 bases: TGTGCCAGCCGGTTTGCGTACACCGGGGAGCTGTTTTTT. Its protein product is CASRFAYTGELFF. The chain combines TRBV6-2 or TRBV6-3 with TRBJ2-2; no clear D gene. The CDR3 contains 13 residues. V was shortened by 8 bases and J by 3 bases, with 10 bases between the two germline ends. Germline CDR1 reads MNHEY; CDR2 reads SVGEGT.